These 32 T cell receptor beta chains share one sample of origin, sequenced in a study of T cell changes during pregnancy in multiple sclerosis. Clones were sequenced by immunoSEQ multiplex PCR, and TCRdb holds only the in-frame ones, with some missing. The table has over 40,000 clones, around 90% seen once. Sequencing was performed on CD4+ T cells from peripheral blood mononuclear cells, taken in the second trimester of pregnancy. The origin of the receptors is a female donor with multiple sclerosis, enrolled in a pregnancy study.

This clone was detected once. This CDR3 is CASSEGQVIYNEQFF. CDR3 nucleotide sequence: TGTGCCAGCAGTGAGGGACAGGTTATCTACAATGAGCAGTTCTTC. V is TRBV6-1 and J is TRBJ2-1; 8 bases are a match to TRBD1. Germline V gene data show CDR1 as MNHNS and CDR2 as SASEGT. Trimming took 3 bases from V and 3 from J; bases not matched to a gene: 4. There are 15 residues in the CDR3.

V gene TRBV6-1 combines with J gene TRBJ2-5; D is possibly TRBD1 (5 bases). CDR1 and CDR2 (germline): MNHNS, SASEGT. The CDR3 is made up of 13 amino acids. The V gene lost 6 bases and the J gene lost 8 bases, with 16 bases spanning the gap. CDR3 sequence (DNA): TGTGCCAGCAGGGGGCTGGGGCTGGAAACCCAGTACTTC. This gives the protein CASRGLGLETQYF.

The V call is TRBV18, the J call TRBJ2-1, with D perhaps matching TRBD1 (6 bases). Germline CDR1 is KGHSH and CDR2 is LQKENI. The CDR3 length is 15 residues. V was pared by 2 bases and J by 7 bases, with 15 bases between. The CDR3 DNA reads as TGTGCCAGCTCACCATCCGGGACATCCGGGAATGAGCAGTTCTTC. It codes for CASSPSGTSGNEQFF.

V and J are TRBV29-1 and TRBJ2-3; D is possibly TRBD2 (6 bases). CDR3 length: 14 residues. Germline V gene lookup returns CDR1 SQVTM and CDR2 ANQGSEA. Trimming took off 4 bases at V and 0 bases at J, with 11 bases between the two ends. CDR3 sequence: CSVGDSTSTDTQYF. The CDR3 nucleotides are TGCAGCGTTGGGGACTCCACTAGCACAGATACGCAGTATTTT.

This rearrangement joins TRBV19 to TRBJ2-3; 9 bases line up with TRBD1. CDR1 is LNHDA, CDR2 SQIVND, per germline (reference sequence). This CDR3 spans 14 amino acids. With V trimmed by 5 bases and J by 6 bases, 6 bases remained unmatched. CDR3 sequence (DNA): TGTGCCAGTAGTGCATCCGGGACAGGGGATACGCAGTATTTT. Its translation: CASSASGTGDTQYF.

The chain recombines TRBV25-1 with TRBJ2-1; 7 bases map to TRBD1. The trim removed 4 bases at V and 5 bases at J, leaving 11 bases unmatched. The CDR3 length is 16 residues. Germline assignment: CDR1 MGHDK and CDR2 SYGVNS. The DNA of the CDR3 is TGTGCCAGCAGTGTGGGGGACAGAACCGGAAACAATGAGCAGTTCTTC. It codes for CASSVGDRTGNNEQFF.

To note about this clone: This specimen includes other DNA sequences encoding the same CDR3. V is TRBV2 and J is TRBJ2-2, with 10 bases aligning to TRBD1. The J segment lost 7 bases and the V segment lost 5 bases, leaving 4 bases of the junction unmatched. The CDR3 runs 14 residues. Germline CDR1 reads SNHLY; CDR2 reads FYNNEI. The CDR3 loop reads CASSLGQGYGELFF. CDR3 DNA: TGTGCCAGCAGTTTGGGACAGGGGTACGGGGAGCTGTTTTTT. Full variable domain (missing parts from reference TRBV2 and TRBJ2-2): EPEVTQTPSHQVTQMGQEVILRCVPISNHLYFYWYRQILGQKVEFLVSFYNNEISEKSEIFDDQFSVERPDGSNFTLKIRSTKLEDSAMYFCASSLGQGYGELFFGEGSRLTVL.

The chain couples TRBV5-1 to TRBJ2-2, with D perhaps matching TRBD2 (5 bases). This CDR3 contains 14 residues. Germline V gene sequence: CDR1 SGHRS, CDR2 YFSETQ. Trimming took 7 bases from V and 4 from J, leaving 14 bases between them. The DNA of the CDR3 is TGCGCCAGCGCGGGTGGGGAAGGCACCGGGGAGCTGTTTTTT. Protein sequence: CASAGGEGTGELFF.

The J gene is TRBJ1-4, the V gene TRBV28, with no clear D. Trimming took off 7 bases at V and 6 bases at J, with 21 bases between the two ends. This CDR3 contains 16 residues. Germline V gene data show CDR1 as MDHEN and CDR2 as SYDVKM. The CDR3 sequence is CASIGVSGKGDEKLFF. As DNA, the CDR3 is TGTGCCAGCATCGGGGTCTCCGGAAAAGGTGATGAAAAACTGTTTTTT.

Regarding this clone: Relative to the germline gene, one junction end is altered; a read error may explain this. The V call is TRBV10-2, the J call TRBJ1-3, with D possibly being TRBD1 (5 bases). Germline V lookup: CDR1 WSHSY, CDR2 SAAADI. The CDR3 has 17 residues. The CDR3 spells CASSESKYSGSENTIYF. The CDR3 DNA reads TGCGCCAGCAGTGAGTCGAAGTACTCAGGGTCTGAAAACACCATATATTTT.

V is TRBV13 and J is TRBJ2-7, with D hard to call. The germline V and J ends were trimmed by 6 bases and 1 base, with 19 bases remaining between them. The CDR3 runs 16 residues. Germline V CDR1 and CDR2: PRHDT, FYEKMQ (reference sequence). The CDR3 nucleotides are TGTGCCAGCAGTCATGTTCGATCCTCTAAGTCCTACGAGCAGTACTTC. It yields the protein CASSHVRSSKSYEQYF.

The CDR3 loop is CASIRLAGEAGELFF. CDR3 in DNA: TGTGCCAGCATTCGACTAGCGGGGGAAGCCGGGGAGCTGTTTTTT. This rearrangement joins TRBV6-1 to TRBJ2-2; 12 nucleotides line up with TRBD2. The trim removed 7 bases at V and 6 bases at J, leaving 6 bases unmatched. This CDR3 has 15 residues. Germline loops: CDR1 MNHNS, CDR2 SASEGT.

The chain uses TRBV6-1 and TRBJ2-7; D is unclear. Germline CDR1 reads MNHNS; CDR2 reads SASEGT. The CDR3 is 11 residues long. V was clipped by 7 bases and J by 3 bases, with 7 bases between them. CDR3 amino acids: CASTLYYEQYF. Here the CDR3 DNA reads TGTGCCAGCACACTGTACTACGAGCAGTACTTC.

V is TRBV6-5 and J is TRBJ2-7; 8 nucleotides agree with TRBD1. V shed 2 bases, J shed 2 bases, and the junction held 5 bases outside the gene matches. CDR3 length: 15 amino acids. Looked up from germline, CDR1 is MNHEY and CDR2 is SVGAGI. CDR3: CASSYGGTGAYEQYF. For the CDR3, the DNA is TGTGCCAGCAGTTACGGGGGGACAGGAGCCTACGAGCAGTACTTC.

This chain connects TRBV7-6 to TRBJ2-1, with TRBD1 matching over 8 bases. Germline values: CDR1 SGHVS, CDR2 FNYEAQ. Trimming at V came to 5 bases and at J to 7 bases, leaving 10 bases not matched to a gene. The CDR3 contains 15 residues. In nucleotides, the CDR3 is TGTGCCAGCAGCCCAACCGGACAGGGATGGAATGAGCAGTTCTTC. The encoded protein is CASSPTGQGWNEQFF.

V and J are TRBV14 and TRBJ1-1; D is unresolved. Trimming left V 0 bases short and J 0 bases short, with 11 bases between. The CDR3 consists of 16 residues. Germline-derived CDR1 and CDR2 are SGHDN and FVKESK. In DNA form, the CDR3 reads TGTGCCAGCAGCCAAGAAGCAGGCTTCATGAACACTGAAGCTTTCTTT. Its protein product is CASSQEAGFMNTEAFF.

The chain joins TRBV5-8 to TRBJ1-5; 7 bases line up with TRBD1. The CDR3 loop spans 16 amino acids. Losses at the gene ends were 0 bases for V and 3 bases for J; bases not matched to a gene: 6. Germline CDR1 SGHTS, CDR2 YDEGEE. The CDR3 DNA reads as TGTGCCAGCAGCTTGGGACAGGGAGGCCCCAATCAGCCCCAGCATTTT. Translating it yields CASSLGQGGPNQPQHF.

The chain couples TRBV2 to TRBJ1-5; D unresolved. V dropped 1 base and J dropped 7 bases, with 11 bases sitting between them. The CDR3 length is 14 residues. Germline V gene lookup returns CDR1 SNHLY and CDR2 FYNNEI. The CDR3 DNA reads TGTGCCAGCAGTGAAGACCCCTCAGTACAGCCCCAGCATTTT. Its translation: CASSEDPSVQPQHF.

The CDR3 reads CASSMTGFYEQYF. CDR3 nucleotide sequence: TGTGCCAGCAGTATGACAGGGTTCTACGAGCAGTACTTC. The chain combines TRBV5-6 with TRBJ2-5; 7 bases map to TRBD1. TRBJ2-7 matches the DNA end more closely, so the J call is doubtful. The length of the CDR3 is 13 residues. Per the germline V gene, CDR1 is SGHDT and CDR2 is YYEEEE.

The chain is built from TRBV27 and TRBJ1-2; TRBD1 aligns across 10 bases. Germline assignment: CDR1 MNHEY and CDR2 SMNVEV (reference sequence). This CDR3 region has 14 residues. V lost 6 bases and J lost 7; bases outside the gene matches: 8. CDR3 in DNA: TGTGCCAGCAGAGGGGACAGGGGTGTCTCTGGCTACACCTTC. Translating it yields CASRGDRGVSGYTF.

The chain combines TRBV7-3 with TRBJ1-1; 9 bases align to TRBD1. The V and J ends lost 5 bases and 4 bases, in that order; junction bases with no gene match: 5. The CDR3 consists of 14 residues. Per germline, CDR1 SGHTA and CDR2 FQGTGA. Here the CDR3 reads CASSEGQGGTEAFF. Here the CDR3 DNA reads TGTGCCAGCAGCGAGGGACAGGGAGGCACTGAAGCTTTCTTT.

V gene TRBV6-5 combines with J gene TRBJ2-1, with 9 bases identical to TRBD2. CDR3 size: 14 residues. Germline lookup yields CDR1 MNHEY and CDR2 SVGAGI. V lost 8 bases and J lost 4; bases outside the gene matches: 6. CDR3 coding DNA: TGTGCCAGCGCAAGACTAGCGGCGTACAATGAGCAGTTCTTC. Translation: CASARLAAYNEQFF.

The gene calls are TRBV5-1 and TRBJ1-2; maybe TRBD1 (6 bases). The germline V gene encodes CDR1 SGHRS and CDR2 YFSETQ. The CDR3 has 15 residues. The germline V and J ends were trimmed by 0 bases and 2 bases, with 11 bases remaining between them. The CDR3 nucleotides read TGCGCCAGCAGCTTGGATGGGACATTCAACTATGGCTACACCTTC. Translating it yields CASSLDGTFNYGYTF. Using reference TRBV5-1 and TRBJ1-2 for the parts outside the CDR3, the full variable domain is KAGVTQTPRYLIKTRGQQVTLSCSPISGHRSVSWYQQTPGQGLQFLFEYFSETQRNKGNFPGRFSGRQFSNSRSEMNVSTLELGDSALYLCASSLDGTFNYGYTFGSGTRLTVV.

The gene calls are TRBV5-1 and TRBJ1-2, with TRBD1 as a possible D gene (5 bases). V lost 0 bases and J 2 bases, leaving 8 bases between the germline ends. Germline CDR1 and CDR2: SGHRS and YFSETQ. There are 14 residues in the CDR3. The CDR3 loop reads CASSLGGENYGYTF. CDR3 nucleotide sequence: TGCGCCAGCAGCTTGGGGGGCGAGAACTATGGCTACACCTTC.

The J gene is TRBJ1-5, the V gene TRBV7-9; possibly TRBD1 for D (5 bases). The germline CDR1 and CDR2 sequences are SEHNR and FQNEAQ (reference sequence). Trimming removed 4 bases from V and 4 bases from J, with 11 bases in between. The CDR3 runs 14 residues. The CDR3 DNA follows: TGTGCCAGCAGCTCCACCTCAGGGAATCAGCCCCAGCATTTT. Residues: CASSSTSGNQPQHF.

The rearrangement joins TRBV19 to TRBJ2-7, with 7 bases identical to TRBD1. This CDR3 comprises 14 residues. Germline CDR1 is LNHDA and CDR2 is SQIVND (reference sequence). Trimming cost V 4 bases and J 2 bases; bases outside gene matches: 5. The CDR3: CASSTWTGPYEQYF. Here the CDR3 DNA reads TGTGCCAGTAGTACCTGGACAGGCCCCTACGAGCAGTACTTC.

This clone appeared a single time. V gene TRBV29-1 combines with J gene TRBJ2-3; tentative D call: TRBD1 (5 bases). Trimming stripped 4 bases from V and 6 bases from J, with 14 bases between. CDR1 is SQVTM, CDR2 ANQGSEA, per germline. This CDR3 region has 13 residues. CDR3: CSVALTGSDTQYF. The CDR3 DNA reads TGCAGCGTTGCCCTTACAGGTTCCGATACGCAGTATTTT.

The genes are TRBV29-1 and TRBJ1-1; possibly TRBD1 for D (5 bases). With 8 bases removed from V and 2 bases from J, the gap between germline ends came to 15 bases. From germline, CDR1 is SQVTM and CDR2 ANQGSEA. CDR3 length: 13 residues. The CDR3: CSSTAGLNTEAFF. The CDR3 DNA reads TGCAGCTCGACAGCAGGGCTCAACACTGAAGCTTTCTTT. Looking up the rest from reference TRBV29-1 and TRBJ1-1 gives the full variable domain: SAVISQKPSRDICQRGTSLTIQCQVDSQVTMMFWYRQQPGQSLTLIATANQGSEATYESGFVIDKFPISRPNLTFSTLTVSNMSPEDSSIYLCSSTAGLNTEAFFGQGTRLTVV.

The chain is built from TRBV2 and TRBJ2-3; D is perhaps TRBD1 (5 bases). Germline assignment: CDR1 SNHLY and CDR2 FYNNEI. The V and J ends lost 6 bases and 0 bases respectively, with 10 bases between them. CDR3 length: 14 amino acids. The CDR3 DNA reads TGTGCCAGCAGAGCTAGGGGTAGCACAGATACGCAGTATTTT. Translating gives CASRARGSTDTQYF.

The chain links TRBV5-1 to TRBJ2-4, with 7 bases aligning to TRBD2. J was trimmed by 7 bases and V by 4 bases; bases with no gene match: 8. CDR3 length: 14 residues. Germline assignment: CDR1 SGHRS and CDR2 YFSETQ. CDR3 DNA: TGCGCCAGCAGCATTACCGGGACTATGAACATTCAGTACTTC. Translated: CASSITGTMNIQYF.

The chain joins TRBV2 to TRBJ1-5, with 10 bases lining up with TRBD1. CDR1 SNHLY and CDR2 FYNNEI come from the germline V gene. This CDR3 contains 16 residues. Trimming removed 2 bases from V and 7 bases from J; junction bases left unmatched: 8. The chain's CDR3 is CASSESTRTGGQPQHF. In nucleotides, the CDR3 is TGTGCCAGCAGTGAAAGTACCCGGACAGGGGGACAGCCCCAGCATTTT.

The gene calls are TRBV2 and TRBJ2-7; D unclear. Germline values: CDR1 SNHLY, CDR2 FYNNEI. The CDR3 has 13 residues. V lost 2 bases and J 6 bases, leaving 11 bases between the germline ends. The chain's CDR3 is CASSERQAAEQYF. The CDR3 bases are TGTGCCAGCAGTGAACGGCAGGCTGCCGAGCAGTACTTC.